One T cell receptor beta chain is described in this entry. TCRdb's table, derived via immunoSEQ multiplex PCR, lists solely in-frame clones and lacks some. The sample holds some 130,000 clones, around 87% seen once. The source of the sample is a study of blood T cell repertoires in COVID-19. The CDR3 length is 14 residues. With 6 bases removed from V and 9 bases from J, the gap between germline ends came to 17 bases. The V gene's germline CDR1 is MDHEN and CDR2 SYDVKM. This TCR was recovered from a woman aged 55-70 years with acute or convalescent COVID-19. The chain recombines TRBV28 with TRBJ2-2; tentative D call: TRBD1 (5 bases). Specimen: peripheral blood. In DNA, the CDR3 is TGTGCCAGCAGCCCAGGGTCATCACTCCGGGAGCTGTTTTTT. Translation: CASSPGSSLRELFF.